This entry describes one TCR beta chain. The antigen it recognizes is unknown. No base-level quality is on record; no much larger clone is a single base apart. The immunoSEQ Assay, a bias-controlled multiplex PCR, was used to amplify TCRbeta CDR3 regions from genomic DNA. The paper's data handling went like this. The number of nucleated cells in each sample was estimated from the amplification of reference gene primers within the assay. Sequence reads were collapsed and filtered to measure the absolute abundance of every unique TCRbeta CDR3 rearrangement. For each sample, productive Simpson clonality was calculated as the square root of Simpson's diversity index over productive rearrangements. This immuneACCESS table, as held by TCRdb, lists in-frame sequences with V and J called but not all clones. Of the missing ones, under half trace to an unresolved V gene in checked studies; the others have no known cause. Clone size and V and J calls were adopted from that table, with D and trimming inferred from the DNA. The sample profile shows some 260,000 clones; over 75% of them were found once. The biggest ten clones account for approximately 2.1% of the sample.

Another Seattle source contributed samples from volunteer blood donors who had recovered from COVID-19. Each collaborating institution followed its own protocols to collect whole blood in K2EDTA tubes. For TCRbeta analysis, collaborators shipped samples in one of three forms: frozen whole blood, isolated PBMCs, or DNA extracted from either of those sample types. The CDR3 covers 15 residues, taking in both the cysteine and the phenylalanine. The kept DNA is CDR3 alone, 45 bases in frame from the first base. The germline V and J ends show losses of 4 bases and 5 bases respectively, and no gene match explains 10 bases of the junction. The germline V gene (reference sequence) provides CDR1 LGHDT and CDR2 YNNKEL. The data belong to a study of blood T cell repertoires in COVID-19 (dated by TCRdb to about 2020). With regard to the full study: Samples from collaborators originated in the United States, Italy and Spain and spanned both the acute and convalescent phases of COVID-19. Deeply sampled blood TCRbeta repertoires from subjects exposed to, actively infected with, or recovered from COVID-19 were included in the dataset. Where available, HLA class I and class II types were taken from metadata supplied by the sample provider and were not determined by assay-based typing. The prospective study material was composed of cDNA or gDNA derived from T cells, B-cell-depleted T cells, or PBMCs. A de-identified subject ID, COVID-19 status, age in years and sex were almost always included in the sample metadata. The repertoires were made available in a free public database intended to serve as a resource for research on the immune response to SARS-CoV-2. The samples were drawn from the first 160 participants of the ongoing ImmuneRACE study and from 1,254 subjects provided by 6 global collaborators.

What the study reported, not specific to this receptor: The amount of clinical and demographic metadata varied by source and participant and was provided uncurated.

The chain is assembled from TRBV3-1 (or the pseudogene TRBV3-2) and TRBJ2-7; 8 of the junction bases match TRBD1. The source is a woman aged 40 to 49 who had recovered from COVID-19. The source material was peripheral blood. The nucleotide sequence reads TGTGCCAGCAGCCGGACCGGGACAGGTCACCACGAGCAGTACTTC. The translation is CASSRTGTGHHEQYF.